This T cell receptor beta chain was recorded in a study of T-cell reconstitution after alpha-beta-depleted transplantation in children. Regarding the study as a whole: A year had passed since transplant, and T-cell counts and diversity by then came mostly from newly produced T cells. Recipient T cells and thymic progenitors that survived gave rise to the high TCRbeta diversity observed at day 60 in some patients. Expanded graft clones, several hundred of them, were reportedly the source of alpha-beta T cells about two months after transplant.

Construction of the TCRbeta library involved unique molecular identifiers. MiXCR was run by TCRdb on the PCR reads, yielding one entry per CDR3 protein. The sample shows 450,000 to 600,000 distinct CDR3 sequences, 10% to 13% of them seen only once. This clonotype was seen a single time. Antigen: not known. It may be a read error: a sequence one base away is much more abundant. The germline gives CDR1 SQVTM, CDR2 ANQGSEA. This CDR3 has 14 amino acids. The TCR comes from a child aged 2 to 10 with inherited bone marrow failure, due to receive a stem cell transplant. The sequencing here drew on PBMCs, taken before TCRalphabeta/CD19-depleted stem cell transplant. The chain combines TRBV29-1 with TRBJ2-5; D is uncertain. The CDR3 loop reads CSVEGEIDQETPYF. For the CDR3, the DNA is TGCAGCGTTGAAGGTGAGATCGACCAAGAGACCCCGTACTTC.